This TCR beta chain was sequenced for a study of graft-versus-host responses after intestinal transplantation. Study information: Multivisceral, liver-intestinal, or isolated intestinal grafts went to recipients. Findings and caveats of the study: Allograft graft-versus-host to host-versus-graft clonal ratios ran high in patients with graft-donor T cell macrochimerism. The recipient marrow held GvH clones, and some of them showed up first in ileum or blood. Peak circulating GvH clone levels tracked with early post-transplant HvG declines.

Sequenced by immunoSEQ multiplex PCR; TCRdb stores in-frame clones only, minus some. The sample shows some 90,000 clones, roughly 80% of them seen only once. About this clone itself: No antigen is known for it.

CDR3 length: 14 amino acids. Per germline, CDR1 MDHEN and CDR2 SYDVKM. Trimming stripped 1 base from V and 2 bases from J, with 9 bases between. This chain connects TRBV28 to TRBJ2-7; D remains unclear. This clonotype originated in a human donor who received an intestinal transplant. This sample comprised unstimulated CD4+ T cells sorted from spleen or lymph node cells, obtained before intestinal transplant. CDR3 amino acids: CASSLLALAYEQYF. CDR3 bases: TGTGCCAGCAGTTTATTAGCACTGGCCTACGAGCAGTACTTC. The full variable domain, rest sourced from reference TRBV28 and TRBJ2-7, is DVKVTQSSRYLVKRTGEKVFLECVQDMDHENMFWYRQDPGLGLRLIYFSYDVKMKEKGDIPEGYSVSREKKERFSLILESASTNQTSMYLCASSLLALAYEQYFGPGTRLTVT.